This passage covers 16 T cell receptor beta chains from one sample sequenced in a study of immune characterization of retroperitoneal liposarcoma (dated by TCRdb to between 2018 and 2021). Library preparation used PCR. Sequenced using a NextSeq 500. In TCRdb, the public reads were trimmed at Q25 with fastp and aligned with MiXCR, with productive beta chains retained. Under each unique CDR3 protein, matching rows form one entry showing the most common genes and DNA. This sample lists 10,000 to 15,000 distinct CDR3 sequences; approximately 48% were detected once. Jointly, the top ten make up about 12% of the sample. Material: tumor tissue. The receptor set was obtained from a female donor with retroperitoneal liposarcoma.

CDR3 residues: CASSEGTGGYNEQYF. Written as DNA, the CDR3 is TGTGCCAGCAGTGAAGGGACAGGGGGCTACAATGAGCAGTACTTC. The chain uses TRBV6-1 and TRBJ2-3; 11 bases match TRBD1. The J call may be wrong; the DNA end is better matched by TRBJ2-7. The CDR3 totals 15 residues. The germline gives CDR1 MNHNS, CDR2 SASEGT.

This clonotype was recorded many times. The rearrangement uses TRBV7-2 and TRBJ2-5; 9 nucleotides agree with TRBD2. V dropped 5 bases and J dropped 11; count of bases not matched to a gene: 12. CDR3 length: 14 residues. Germline loops: CDR1 SGHTA, CDR2 FQGNSA. In DNA form, the CDR3 reads TGTGCCAGCAGCCGCGGGGGGGCCCTCTGGGAGCAGTACTTC. This codes for CASSRGGALWEQYF.

This clonotype is judged medium-sized (0.01 to 0.1%). The chain links TRBV6-1 to TRBJ2-5; tentative D call: TRBD2 (7 bases). Germline CDR1 reads MNHNS; CDR2 reads SASEGT. The CDR3 runs to 15 residues. Trimming removed 6 bases at V and 5 bases at J, with 19 bases between. CDR3 sequence: CASSHNLGGRETQYF. The CDR3 nucleotides are TGTGCCAGCAGCCATAACCTGGGGGGGCGGGAGACCCAGTACTTC.

This clonotype is medium-sized within its sample. V is TRBV6-1 and J is TRBJ2-1; no clear D. The CDR3 contains 15 residues. Germline loops: CDR1 MNHNS, CDR2 SASEGT. V was trimmed by 5 bases and J by 7 bases, leaving 18 bases between them. The chain's CDR3 is CASSQATYRLNEQFF. CDR3 bases: TGTGCCAGCAGTCAGGCTACATACCGGCTTAATGAGCAGTTCTTC.

This clonotype showed up many times. The gene calls are TRBV6-1 and TRBJ2-5; no firm D call. There are 12 residues in the CDR3. Germline lookup yields CDR1 MNHNS and CDR2 SASEGT. V gave up 5 bases and J gave up 4 bases, with 8 bases separating them. CDR3 protein: CASSHDGETQYF. For the CDR3, the DNA is TGTGCCAGCAGTCACGATGGAGAGACCCAGTACTTC.

The sample holds a few counts of this clonotype. The CDR3 nucleotides are TGTGCCAGCAGTTACCCGAGGGAGGGCCATTCCTACAATGAGCAGTTCTTC. This sequence encodes CASSYPREGHSYNEQFF. The chain recombines TRBV6-6 with TRBJ2-1; 7 bases are a match to TRBD2. The CDR3 is 17 residues long. With V trimmed by 2 bases and J by 1 base, 8 bases remained unmatched. Germline CDR1 and CDR2: MNHNY and SVGAGI (reference sequence).

Of note for this clonotype: The CDR3 end shows no conserved phenylalanine or tryptophan, and so a read error is likely. The rearrangement uses TRBV6-1 and TRBJ2-1; no clear D. V shed 5 bases and J shed 10 bases, with 12 bases lying between them. The V gene's germline CDR1 is MNHNS and CDR2 SASEGT. This CDR3 has 12 amino acids. This chain's CDR3 is CASSLSLREQFC. As DNA, the CDR3 is TGTGCCAGCAGTCTATCTCTGCGCGAGCAGTTCTGC.

The chain employs TRBV12-3 or TRBV12-4 and TRBJ2-2, with TRBD1 matching over 12 bases. This CDR3 region has 16 residues. The V segment lost 8 bases and the J segment 7 bases; nucleotides outside the gene matches: 11. DNA of the CDR3: TGTGCCAGCTCCGACGGGACAGGGGGCGCCGGCGGGGAGCTGTTTTTT. Amino acids: CASSDGTGGAGGELFF.

This sequence joins TRBV6-6 and TRBJ2-5; TRBD2 might be the D (5 bases). Matching the DNA end better, TRBJ2-1 makes the J call doubtful. Germline V gene sequence: CDR1 MNHNY, CDR2 SVGAGI (reference sequence). The CDR3 extends over 15 amino acids. CDR3 DNA sequence: TGTGCCAGCACCTCCGCGGCACCCTTGGGAGAGACCCAGTTCTTC. It yields the protein CASTSAAPLGETQFF.

The table lists this clonotype with many counts. V gene TRBV7-6 combines with J gene TRBJ2-7; 10 bases map to TRBD1. V shed 3 bases, J shed 0 bases, and the junction held 2 bases outside the gene matches. Germline V gives CDR1 SGHVS, CDR2 FNYEAQ. The CDR3 length is 15 residues. The CDR3 DNA sequence: TGTGCCAGCAGCTTGGGACAGGGGAGCTCCTACGAGCAGTACTTC. Translated: CASSLGQGSSYEQYF. The complete variable domain, with remaining parts taken from reference TRBV7-6 and TRBJ2-7, reads GAGVSQSPRYKVTKRGQDVALRCDPISGHVSLYWYRQALGQGPEFLTYFNYEAQQDKSGLPNDRFSAERPEGSISTLTIQRTEQRDSAMYRCASSLGQGSSYEQYFGPGTRLTVT.

The chain has TRBV12-3 or TRBV12-4 and TRBJ2-1, with D perhaps matching TRBD2 (6 bases). The V and J ends lost 2 bases and 13 bases respectively, with 18 bases between them. The CDR3 length is 14 residues. CDR3 amino acids: CASSLSSRGATQFF. CDR3 nucleotides: TGTGCCAGCAGTTTATCGAGCCGCGGGGCAACCCAGTTCTTC.

In its sample, this clonotype was seen a few times. The rearrangement links TRBV10-3 to TRBJ2-3; 11 bases fit TRBD2. The CDR3 length is 19 residues. V lost 6 bases, J lost 0 bases, and 14 bases stayed unmatched. Per the germline V gene, CDR1 is ENHRY and CDR2 is SYGVKD. The CDR3 nucleotides read TGTGCCATCAGGTTTGCGGGGCTAGCGGGGGGCCTAAGCACAGATACGCAGTATTTT. This encodes CAIRFAGLAGGLSTDTQYF.

This clonotype was found many times. The rearrangement links TRBV6-1 to TRBJ2-3, with 7 nucleotides matching TRBD1. The CDR3 sequence is 17 residues long. V trimming: 5 bases; J trimming: 5 bases; junction bases outside the gene matches: 16. The germline V gene encodes CDR1 MNHNS and CDR2 SASEGT. In DNA, the CDR3 is TGTGCCAGCAGTAAAACCCTTTCGACAGGGCGAGGAGATACGCAGTATTTT. Its protein product is CASSKTLSTGRGDTQYF.

This clonotype was seen only a few times. V and J are TRBV6-4 and TRBJ2-1; possibly TRBD1 or TRBD2 for D (5 bases each). Germline V gene data show CDR1 as MRHNA and CDR2 as SNTAGT. V was pared by 4 bases and J by 4 bases, with 14 bases between. The CDR3 consists of 15 residues. CDR3 nucleotides: TGTGCCAGCAGTGTCGGGCTAGAGGGGTACAATGAGCAGTTCTTC. Translated, it gives CASSVGLEGYNEQFF.

This clonotype was seen only a few times. The rearrangement uses TRBV6-1 and TRBJ1-6; D possibly corresponds to TRBD1 (5 bases). The CDR3 totals 16 residues. The germline CDR1 and CDR2 sequences are MNHNS and SASEGT. V lost 5 bases and J 6 bases, leaving 17 bases between the germline ends. The CDR3 spells CASSSVRDAGNSPLHF. The CDR3 DNA reads as TGTGCCAGCAGTTCTGTCCGGGACGCGGGTAATTCACCCCTCCACTTT.

This clonotype showed up just a few times. The chain carries TRBV7-3 and TRBJ2-2; D unclear. This CDR3 is 14 amino acids long. The germline CDR1 and CDR2 sequences are SGHTA and FQGTGA. V was clipped by 1 base and J by 2 bases, with 5 bases between them. The CDR3 bases are TGTGCCAGCAGCTTAAACAGAAACACCGGGGAGCTGTTTTTT. Its protein product is CASSLNRNTGELFF.